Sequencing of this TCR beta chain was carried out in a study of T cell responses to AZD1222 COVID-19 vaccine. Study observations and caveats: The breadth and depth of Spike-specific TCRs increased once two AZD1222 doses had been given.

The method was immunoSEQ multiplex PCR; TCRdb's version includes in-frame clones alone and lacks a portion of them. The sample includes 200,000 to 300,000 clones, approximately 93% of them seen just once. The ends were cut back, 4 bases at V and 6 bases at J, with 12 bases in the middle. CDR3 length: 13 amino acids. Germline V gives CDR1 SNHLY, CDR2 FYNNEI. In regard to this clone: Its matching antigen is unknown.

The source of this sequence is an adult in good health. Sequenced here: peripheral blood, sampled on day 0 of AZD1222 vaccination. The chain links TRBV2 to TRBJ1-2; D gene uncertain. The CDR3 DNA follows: TGTGCCAGCAGTGCCAGGCAGCCGAATGGCTACACCTTC. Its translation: CASSARQPNGYTF.